The present T cell receptor (beta chain) was sequenced within a study of blood T cell repertoires in COVID-19. A remark on this clone: A read error is likely, as this CDR3 ends without the conserved phenylalanine or tryptophan. Because the CDR3's place on the DNA is in doubt, the DNA is left out and the CDR3 is given as listed by TCRdb.

Original processing methods: The assay estimated nucleated cells by amplifying reference gene primers. Method: immunoSEQ multiplex PCR; TCRdb's copy keeps in-frame clones and lacks some. V and J calls and clone size follow that table, whereas D and trimming were derived from the DNA. The sample records around 280,000 clones, just under 85% being singletons. Material: peripheral blood. The source of this sequence is a woman between 50 and 59 years old with active or convalescent COVID-19.

CDR3 sequence reads: CASSQGQGIII. The genes are TRBV3-1 (or the pseudogene TRBV3-2) and TRBJ2-7; TRBD1 is the table's D call and was not checked against the DNA. Germline CDR1 LGHDT, CDR2 YNNKEL (reference sequence). The CDR3 is 11 residues long, ends included.